The clone carrying this TCR beta chain was seen once. Authors' analysis steps: Reference gene primers were amplified, and this amplification served to estimate nucleated cell counts. Data came from immunoSEQ multiplex PCR; TCRdb stores just in-frame clones and leaves some out. That table is the source of V, J and clone size, and D and trimming were worked out from the DNA. The sample has about 480,000 clones, about 88% seen once. This entry comes from a study of blood T cell repertoires in COVID-19. At the level of the study: Material from acute and convalescent COVID-19 was sourced from the United States, Italy and Spain.

V lost 5 bases, J lost 4 bases, and 4 bases stayed unmatched. The CDR3 has 14 amino acids. In germline, CDR1 is LGHDT, CDR2 YNNKEL (reference sequence). Sequencing used peripheral blood. The receptor was isolated from a man younger than 30 with COVID-19, enrolled during active disease. J is TRBJ1-2 and V is TRBV3-1 (or the pseudogene TRBV3-2); the match to TRBD1 covers 10 bases. The CDR3 region has the DNA TGTGCCAGCAGCTACGGGACAGGGGTCTATGGCTACACCTTC. This gives the protein CASSYGTGVYGYTF.